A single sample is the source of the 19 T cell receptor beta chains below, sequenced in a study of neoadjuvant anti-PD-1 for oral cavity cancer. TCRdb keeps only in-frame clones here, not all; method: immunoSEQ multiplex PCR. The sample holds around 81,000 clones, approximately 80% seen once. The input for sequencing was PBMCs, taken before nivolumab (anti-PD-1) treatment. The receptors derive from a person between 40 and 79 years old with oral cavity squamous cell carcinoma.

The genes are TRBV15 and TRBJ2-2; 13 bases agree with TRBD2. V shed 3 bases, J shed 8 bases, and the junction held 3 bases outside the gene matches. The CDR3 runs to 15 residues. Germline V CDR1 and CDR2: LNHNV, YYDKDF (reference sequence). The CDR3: CATSRTSGRTGELFF. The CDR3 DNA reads TGTGCCACCAGCAGGACTAGCGGGAGGACGGGGGAGCTGTTTTTT.

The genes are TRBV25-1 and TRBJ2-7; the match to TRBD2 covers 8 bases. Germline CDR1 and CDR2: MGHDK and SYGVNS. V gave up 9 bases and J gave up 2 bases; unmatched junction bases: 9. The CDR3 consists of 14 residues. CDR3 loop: CASISGGPPYEQYF. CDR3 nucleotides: TGTGCCAGTATCAGCGGGGGTCCTCCCTACGAGCAGTACTTC.

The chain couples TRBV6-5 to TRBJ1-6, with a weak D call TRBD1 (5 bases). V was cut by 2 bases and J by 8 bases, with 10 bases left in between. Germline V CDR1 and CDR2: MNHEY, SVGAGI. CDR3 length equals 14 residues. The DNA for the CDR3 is TGTGCCAGCAGTTACACGGGGGTTGATTCACCCCTCCACTTT. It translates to CASSYTGVDSPLHF.

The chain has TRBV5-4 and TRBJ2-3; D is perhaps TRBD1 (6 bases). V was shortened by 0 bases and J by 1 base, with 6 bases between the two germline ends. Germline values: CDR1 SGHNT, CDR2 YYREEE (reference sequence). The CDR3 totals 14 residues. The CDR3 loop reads CASSLDRGTDTQYF. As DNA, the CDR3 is TGTGCCAGCAGCTTGGACAGGGGCACAGATACGCAGTATTTT.

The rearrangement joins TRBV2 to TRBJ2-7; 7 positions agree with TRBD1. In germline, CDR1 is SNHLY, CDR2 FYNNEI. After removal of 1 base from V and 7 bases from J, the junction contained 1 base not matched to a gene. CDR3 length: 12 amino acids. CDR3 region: CASSEGQGEQYF. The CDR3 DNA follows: TGTGCCAGCAGTGAAGGACAGGGAGAGCAGTACTTC. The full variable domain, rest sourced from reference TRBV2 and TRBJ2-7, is EPEVTQTPSHQVTQMGQEVILRCVPISNHLYFYWYRQILGQKVEFLVSFYNNEISEKSEIFDDQFSVERPDGSNFTLKIRSTKLEDSAMYFCASSEGQGEQYFGPGTRLTVT.

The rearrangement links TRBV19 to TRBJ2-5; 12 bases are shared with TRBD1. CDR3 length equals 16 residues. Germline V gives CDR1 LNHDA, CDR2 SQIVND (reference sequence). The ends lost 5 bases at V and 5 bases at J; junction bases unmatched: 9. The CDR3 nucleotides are TGTGCCAGTAGTCCTCGGGACAGGGGGCGCGGGGAGACCCAGTACTTC. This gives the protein CASSPRDRGRGETQYF.

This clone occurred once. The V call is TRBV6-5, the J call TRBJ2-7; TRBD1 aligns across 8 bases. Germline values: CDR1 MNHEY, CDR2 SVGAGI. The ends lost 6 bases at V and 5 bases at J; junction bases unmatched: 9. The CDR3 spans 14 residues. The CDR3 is CASRSTGGGDEQYF. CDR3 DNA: TGTGCCAGCAGATCCACAGGGGGTGGCGACGAGCAGTACTTC.

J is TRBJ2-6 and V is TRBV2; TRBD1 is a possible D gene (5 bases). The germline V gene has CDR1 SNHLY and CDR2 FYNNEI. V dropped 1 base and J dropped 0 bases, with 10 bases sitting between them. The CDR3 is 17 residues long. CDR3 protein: CASSEVRQGSGANVLTF. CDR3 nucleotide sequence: TGTGCCAGCAGTGAAGTTCGCCAGGGCTCTGGGGCCAACGTCCTGACTTTC.

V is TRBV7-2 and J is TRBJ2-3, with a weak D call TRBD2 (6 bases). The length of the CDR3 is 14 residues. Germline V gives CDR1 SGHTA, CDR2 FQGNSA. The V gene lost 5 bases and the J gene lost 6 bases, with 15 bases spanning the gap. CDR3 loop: CASSLREVGDTQYF. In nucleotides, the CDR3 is TGTGCCAGCAGCCTCAGGGAGGTTGGGGATACGCAGTATTTT.

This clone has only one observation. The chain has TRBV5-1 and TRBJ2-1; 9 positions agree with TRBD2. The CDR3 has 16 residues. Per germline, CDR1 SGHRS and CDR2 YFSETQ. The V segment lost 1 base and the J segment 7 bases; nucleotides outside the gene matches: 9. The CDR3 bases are TGCGCCAGCAGCTTGATGCGGGAGGGCCAATGGAATGAGCAGTTCTTC. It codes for CASSLMREGQWNEQFF. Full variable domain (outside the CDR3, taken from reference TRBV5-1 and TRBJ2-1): KAGVTQTPRYLIKTRGQQVTLSCSPISGHRSVSWYQQTPGQGLQFLFEYFSETQRNKGNFPGRFSGRQFSNSRSEMNVSTLELGDSALYLCASSLMREGQWNEQFFGPGTRLTVL.

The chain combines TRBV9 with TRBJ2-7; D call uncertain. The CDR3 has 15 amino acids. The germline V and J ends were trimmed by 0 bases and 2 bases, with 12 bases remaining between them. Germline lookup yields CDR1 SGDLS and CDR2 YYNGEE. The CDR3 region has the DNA TGTGCCAGCAGCGTAGGGGGTGAGGATGCCTACGAGCAGTACTTC. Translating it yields CASSVGGEDAYEQYF.

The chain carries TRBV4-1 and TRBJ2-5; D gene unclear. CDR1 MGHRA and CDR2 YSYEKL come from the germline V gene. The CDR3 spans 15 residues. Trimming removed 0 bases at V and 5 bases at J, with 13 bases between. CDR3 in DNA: TGCGCCAGCAGCCAAGAGCGACGCTATGCGGAGACCCAGTACTTC. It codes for CASSQERRYAETQYF.

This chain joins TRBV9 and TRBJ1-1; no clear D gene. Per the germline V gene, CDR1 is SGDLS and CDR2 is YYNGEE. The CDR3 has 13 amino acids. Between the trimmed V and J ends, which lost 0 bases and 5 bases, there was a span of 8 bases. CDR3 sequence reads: CASSVEILTEAFF. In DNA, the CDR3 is TGTGCCAGCAGCGTAGAGATTTTGACTGAAGCTTTCTTT.

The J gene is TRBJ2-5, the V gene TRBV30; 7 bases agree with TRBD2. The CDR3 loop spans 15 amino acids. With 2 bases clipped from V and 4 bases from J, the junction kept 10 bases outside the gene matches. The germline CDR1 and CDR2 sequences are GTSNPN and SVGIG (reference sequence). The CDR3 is CAWSSTSYLLETQYF. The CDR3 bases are TGTGCCTGGAGTTCGACTAGCTACTTGCTAGAGACCCAGTACTTC.

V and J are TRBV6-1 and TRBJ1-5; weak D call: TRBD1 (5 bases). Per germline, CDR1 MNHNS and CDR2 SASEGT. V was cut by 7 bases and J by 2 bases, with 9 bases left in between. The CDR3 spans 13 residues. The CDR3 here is CASMQQGNQPQHF. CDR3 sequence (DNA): TGTGCCAGCATGCAACAGGGCAATCAGCCCCAGCATTTT.

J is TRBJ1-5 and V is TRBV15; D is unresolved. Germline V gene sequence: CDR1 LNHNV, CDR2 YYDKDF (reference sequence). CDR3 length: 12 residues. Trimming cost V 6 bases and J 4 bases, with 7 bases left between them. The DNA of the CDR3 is TGTGCCACCAGTAACACGAATCAGCCCCAGCATTTT. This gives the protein CATSNTNQPQHF.

The CDR3 region has the DNA TGTGCCAGCAGTTACAACGTCGGGGGACAAGAGACCCAGTACTTC. This translates into CASSYNVGGQETQYF. The chain employs TRBV6-5 and TRBJ2-5; TRBD2 is a possible D gene (6 bases). The V end lost 2 bases, the J end lost 2 bases, and 12 bases lay between the germline ends. The CDR3 sequence is 15 residues long. Germline lookup yields CDR1 MNHEY and CDR2 SVGAGI.

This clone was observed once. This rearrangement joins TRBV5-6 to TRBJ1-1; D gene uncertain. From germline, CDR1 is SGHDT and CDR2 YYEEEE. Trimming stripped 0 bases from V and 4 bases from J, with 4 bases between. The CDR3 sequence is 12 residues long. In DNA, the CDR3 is TGTGCCAGCAGCTTGGGGGTCACTGAAGCTTTCTTT. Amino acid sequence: CASSLGVTEAFF.

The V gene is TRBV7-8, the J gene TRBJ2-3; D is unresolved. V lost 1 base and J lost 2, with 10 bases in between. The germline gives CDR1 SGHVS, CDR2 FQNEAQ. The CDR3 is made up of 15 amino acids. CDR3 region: CASSLDVGFTDTQYF. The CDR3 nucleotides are TGTGCCAGCAGCTTAGACGTCGGCTTCACAGATACGCAGTATTTT.